The 10 T cell receptor beta chains below all came from one sample that was sequenced in a study of Graves' ophthalmopathy and Graves' hyperthyroidism. From RNA, the CDR3 regions of TCR beta chains were amplified and sequenced. HTBI primers were used in a first-round RT-PCR, which preceded a second-round multiplex PCR. TCRdb fed the multiplex PCR reads into MiXCR, producing one record per CDR3 protein. The sample lists 620,000 or so distinct CDR3 sequences, about 20% seen once, with around 6.9% in the top ten. The sample was peripheral blood. The receptors here all came from a woman under 30 with stable Graves' hyperthyroidism. Some clones in this sample may be carry-over from other donors' samples.

To note about this clonotype: A much larger clonotype is one base distant, so this may be a read error. V is TRBV29-1 and J is TRBJ2-7; TRBD2 agrees at 8 bases. This CDR3 comprises 14 residues. Germline V gives CDR1 SQVTM, CDR2 ANQGSEA. V dropped 4 bases and J dropped 3; count of bases not matched to a gene: 8. The CDR3 loop is CSVAWGLENYEQYV. The CDR3 DNA sequence: TGCAGCGTTGCGTGGGGACTAGAGAACTACGAGCAGTACGTC.

In its sample, this clonotype was seen many times. The V gene is TRBV7-8, the J gene TRBJ1-3; a possible D gene is TRBD1 (5 bases). Germline loops: CDR1 SGHVS, CDR2 FQNEAQ. The CDR3 spans 16 residues. The V and J ends lost 5 bases and 2 bases respectively, with 16 bases between them. DNA for the CDR3: TGTGCCAGCAGCGCTCCCGGGACGGTCCCTGGAAACACCATATATTTT. It yields the protein CASSAPGTVPGNTIYF.

This clonotype has a count of ten or more. The V call is TRBV6-1, the J call TRBJ2-5; 9 bases align to TRBD1. This CDR3 is built from 15 residues. The junction had 4 bases not matched to a gene; V was cut back by 0 bases and J by 5 bases. Germline CDR1 MNHNS, CDR2 SASEGT. CDR3 DNA: TGTGCCAGCAGTGAAGCGGGGACAGGGTTGGAGACCCAGTACTTC. This codes for CASSEAGTGLETQYF.

The CDR3 region is CASSQDGTSFGLELFF. The CDR3 DNA reads TGCGCCAGCAGCCAAGACGGGACTAGCTTTGGTTTGGAGCTGTTTTTT. The V call is TRBV4-3, the J call TRBJ2-2, with 9 bases matching TRBD2. The ends lost 0 bases at V and 10 bases at J; junction bases unmatched: 9. Germline CDR1 and CDR2: LGHNA and YSLEER. The CDR3 runs 16 residues.

V gene TRBV4-1 combines with J gene TRBJ1-5; D might be TRBD1 (5 bases). Germline-derived CDR1 and CDR2 are MGHRA and YSYEKL. Trimming removed 1 base from V and 2 bases from J, with 18 bases in between. This CDR3 comprises 18 residues. The CDR3 is CASSQVFERGLRNQPQHF. The CDR3 DNA sequence: TGCGCCAGCAGCCAAGTCTTCGAGCGGGGGTTGCGCAATCAGCCCCAGCATTTT.

This clonotype was recorded many times. The CDR3 DNA follows: TGTGCCAGCAGTCCCGGGAACGAGCAGTACTTC. This translates into CASSPGNEQYF. The gene calls are TRBV12-3 or TRBV12-4 and TRBJ2-7; weak D call: TRBD2 (5 bases). Trimming shortened V by 5 bases and J by 5 bases, and 7 bases separated the two germline ends. The CDR3 length is 11 residues.

At least ten counts were recorded for this clonotype. The chain links TRBV19 to TRBJ1-1; TRBD1 agrees at 10 bases. V gave up 6 bases and J gave up 1 base; unmatched junction bases: 5. Per the germline V gene, CDR1 is LNHDA and CDR2 is SQIVND (reference sequence). The CDR3 covers 15 residues. The CDR3 spells CASRLRQGANTEAFF. The CDR3 region has the DNA TGTGCCAGTAGGCTGAGACAGGGGGCGAACACTGAAGCTTTCTTT.

This clonotype was counted between two and nine times. This chain uses TRBV12-3 or TRBV12-4 with TRBJ1-5; no clear D. The CDR3 has 13 residues. V was clipped by 4 bases and J by 6 bases, with 10 bases between them. The CDR3 is CASSYGSGQPQHF. Written as DNA, the CDR3 is TGTGCCAGCAGTTATGGGTCGGGTCAGCCCCAGCATTTT.

The rearrangement links TRBV6-4 to TRBJ1-1; 8 nucleotides align to TRBD1. This CDR3 comprises 13 residues. V dropped 6 bases and J dropped 8; count of bases not matched to a gene: 8. Germline CDR1 is MRHNA and CDR2 is SNTAGT. CDR3 nucleotide sequence: TGTGCCAGCAGGACAGGGGCCGCACCCGAAGCTTTCTTT. Its translation: CASRTGAAPEAFF.

This clonotype has ten or more counts. The rearrangement uses TRBV5-8 and TRBJ1-5; D is ambiguous. CDR3 size: 15 residues. Trimming took 6 bases from V and 1 from J, leaving 14 bases between them. Germline-derived CDR1 and CDR2 are SGHTS and YDEGEE. The CDR3 DNA reads TGTGCCAGCACCCCACTCCGGACCAGCAATCAGCCCCAGCATTTT. It specifies CASTPLRTSNQPQHF.